What follows are 24 T cell receptor beta chains derived from one specimen sequenced in a study of OX40 agonist ivuxolimab in advanced cancers. Using immunoSEQ multiplex PCR, the repertoire was profiled, and TCRdb retains in-frame clones only, with some absent. The sample holds about 120,000 clones, 80% to 90% seen once. Here the sequenced sample was CD4+ or CD8+ T cells sorted from blood, taken in a trial of the OX40 agonist ivuxolimab. The receptors stem from an adult with an advanced solid tumor such as melanoma, head and neck, liver or kidney cancer.

The chain combines TRBV7-9 with TRBJ2-7, with 7 bases that match TRBD1. The CDR3 has 15 residues. J lost 2 bases, V lost 5 bases, and 9 bases had no gene match. Per germline, CDR1 SEHNR and CDR2 FQNEAQ (reference sequence). In nucleotides, the CDR3 is TGTGCCAGCAGCAAAACAGGGGCCACACCCTACGAGCAGTACTTC. Protein sequence: CASSKTGATPYEQYF.

As DNA, the CDR3 is TGTGCCAGCGAATCGAGGGGAGGAACAGATACGCAGTATTTT. It yields the protein CASESRGGTDTQYF. V and J are TRBV5-6 and TRBJ2-3; tentatively, D is TRBD2 (6 bases). Trimming took off 7 bases at V and 3 bases at J, with 15 bases between the two ends. This CDR3 is built from 14 residues. Germline-derived CDR1 and CDR2 are SGHDT and YYEEEE.

This clone was seen just once. The rearrangement links TRBV30 to TRBJ2-1; D call uncertain. Germline V gives CDR1 GTSNPN, CDR2 SVGIG (reference sequence). V was trimmed by 0 bases and J by 4 bases, leaving 7 bases between them. This CDR3 is built from 13 residues. CDR3 DNA: TGTGCCTGGAGTGTACCGGAGTACAATGAGCAGTTCTTC. It encodes CAWSVPEYNEQFF.

This clone was observed a single time. The rearrangement links TRBV10-1 to TRBJ2-3, with D unresolved. Germline CDR1 and CDR2: WNHNN and SYGVQD (reference sequence). Trimming shortened V by 0 bases and J by 2 bases, and 6 bases separated the two germline ends. The CDR3 has 14 residues. CDR3 region: CASSESAYTDTQYF. The CDR3 region has the DNA TGCGCCAGCAGTGAGTCGGCCTACACAGATACGCAGTATTTT.

The chain's CDR3 is CASSLVWQETQYF. The CDR3 region has the DNA TGTGCCAGCAGCCTCGTTTGGCAAGAGACCCAGTACTTC. This chain uses TRBV14 with TRBJ2-5, with D hard to call. The V end was cut by 4 bases, the J end by 2 bases, with 8 bases between. The length of the CDR3 is 13 residues. Germline CDR1 and CDR2: SGHDN and FVKESK.

A word on this clone: The same CDR3 also results from other DNA sequences found in this sample. V usage is TRBV5-1 and J usage is TRBJ2-1; 8 nucleotides line up with TRBD2. V dropped 3 bases and J dropped 2; count of bases not matched to a gene: 4. From germline, CDR1 is SGHRS and CDR2 YFSETQ. This CDR3 has 15 amino acids. The CDR3 region is CASSSSGGAYNEQFF. As DNA, the CDR3 is TGCGCCAGCAGCTCCTCCGGGGGGGCCTACAATGAGCAGTTCTTC.

This chain connects TRBV7-2 to TRBJ1-5; TRBD1 matches 7 bases. J lost 5 bases, V lost 2 bases, and 6 bases had no gene match. The CDR3 spans 15 residues. Germline V gene data show CDR1 as SGHTA and CDR2 as FQGNSA. The CDR3 DNA reads as TGTGCCAGCAGCTTATCAGGGGGACGGTATCAGCCCCAGCATTTT. It codes for CASSLSGGRYQPQHF.

The chain joins TRBV18 to TRBJ1-2; perhaps TRBD1 as D (6 bases). Trimming removed 3 bases at V and 4 bases at J, with 15 bases between. CDR3 size: 15 residues. CDR1 is KGHSH and CDR2 is LQKENI in the germline V gene. The CDR3 loop is CASSPGAGQGYGYTF. CDR3 sequence (DNA): TGTGCCAGCTCACCGGGGGCAGGGCAGGGCTATGGCTACACCTTC.

J is TRBJ1-5 and V is TRBV5-1; D unclear. The CDR3 extends over 14 amino acids. V was clipped by 0 bases and J by 2 bases, with 6 bases between them. Germline V gene sequence: CDR1 SGHRS, CDR2 YFSETQ. This CDR3 reads CASSLEAGNQPQHF. CDR3 coding DNA: TGCGCCAGCAGCTTGGAAGCGGGCAATCAGCCCCAGCATTTT. The full variable domain, rest sourced from reference TRBV5-1 and TRBJ1-5, is KAGVTQTPRYLIKTRGQQVTLSCSPISGHRSVSWYQQTPGQGLQFLFEYFSETQRNKGNFPGRFSGRQFSNSRSEMNVSTLELGDSALYLCASSLEAGNQPQHFGDGTRLSIL.

The V gene is TRBV19, the J gene TRBJ1-4; D not resolved. Germline lookup yields CDR1 LNHDA and CDR2 SQIVND (reference sequence). The CDR3 has 10 residues. The chain's CDR3 is CASGNEKLFF. The CDR3 DNA reads TGTGCGTCCGGCAATGAAAAACTGTTTTTT.

This clone was seen just once. The chain's CDR3 is CASSLRSSYNSPLHF. The CDR3 nucleotides are TGTGCCAGCAGCTTGAGGAGCTCCTATAATTCACCCCTCCACTTT. The chain uses TRBV5-6 and TRBJ1-6; unclear D gene. The CDR3 covers 15 residues. V was pared by 1 base and J by 0 bases, with 5 bases between. Germline V gives CDR1 SGHDT, CDR2 YYEEEE.

J is TRBJ2-5 and V is TRBV5-1; D may be TRBD2 (6 bases). CDR3 length: 14 amino acids. V lost 4 bases and J lost 1, with 11 bases in between. Germline lookup yields CDR1 SGHRS and CDR2 YFSETQ. The CDR3 region has the DNA TGCGCCAGCAGCCGGGGACTCAGCCAAGAGACCCAGTACTTC. It translates to CASSRGLSQETQYF.

This rearrangement joins TRBV5-1 to TRBJ1-2; 8 bases are a match to TRBD1. Trimming took 4 bases from V and 3 from J; bases not matched to a gene: 5. Germline V CDR1 and CDR2: SGHRS, YFSETQ. The CDR3 has 14 amino acids. As DNA, the CDR3 is TGCGCCAGCAGCGTTACAGGGGGGGACTATGGCTACACCTTC. This codes for CASSVTGGDYGYTF.

This clone was counted once. The V gene is TRBV7-2, the J gene TRBJ2-3; 13 bases align to TRBD2. The CDR3 is made up of 16 amino acids. Germline CDR1 SGHTA, CDR2 FQGNSA. V was pared by 3 bases and J by 2 bases, with 2 bases of the junction left unmatched. As DNA, the CDR3 is TGTGCCAGCAGCTTGACTAGCGGGGGGAACACAGATACGCAGTATTTT. Translation gives CASSLTSGGNTDTQYF.

The V and J genes are TRBV9 and TRBJ2-2; TRBD1 matches at 10 bases. Trimming cost V 0 bases and J 2 bases; bases outside gene matches: 7. This CDR3 spans 18 amino acids. Germline V lookup: CDR1 SGDLS, CDR2 YYNGEE. This chain's CDR3 is CASSVAGQGPPNTGELFF. As DNA, the CDR3 is TGTGCCAGCAGCGTAGCGGGACAGGGGCCCCCAAACACCGGGGAGCTGTTTTTT.

The chain combines TRBV7-2 with TRBJ1-1; D remains ambiguous. V was pared by 5 bases and J by 0 bases, with 16 bases between. CDR1 is SGHTA, CDR2 FQGNSA, per germline. This CDR3 is 16 amino acids long. The CDR3 protein is CASSPYSTHMNTEAFF. The CDR3 DNA is TGTGCCAGCAGCCCGTATTCGACCCACATGAACACTGAAGCTTTCTTT. The whole variable domain, filled in from reference TRBV7-2 and TRBJ1-1, reads GAGVSQSPSNKVTEKGKDVELRCDPISGHTALYWYRQSLGQGLEFLIYFQGNSAPDKSGLPSDRFSAERTGGSVSTLTIQRTQQEDSAVYLCASSPYSTHMNTEAFFGQGTRLTVV.

The V and J genes are TRBV11-3 and TRBJ2-1, with D perhaps TRBD1 or TRBD2 (5 bases each). The CDR3 has 16 amino acids. Germline V gene data show CDR1 as SGHNT and CDR2 as YENEEA. The V end was cut by 1 base, the J end by 0 bases, with 10 bases between. The CDR3, as DNA: TGTGCCAGCAGCTTAGGGGGGTCGATCTCCTACAATGAGCAGTTCTTC. This codes for CASSLGGSISYNEQFF.

The chain has TRBV10-2 and TRBJ2-2, with D possibly TRBD2 on 5 matching bases. The CDR3 extends over 13 amino acids. Germline V gene lookup returns CDR1 WSHSY and CDR2 SAAADI. V was clipped by 7 bases and J by 3 bases, with 9 bases between them. CDR3 bases: TGCGCCAGCAATCGGGGTTACACCGGGGAGCTGTTTTTT. Protein sequence: CASNRGYTGELFF.

This sequence joins TRBV9 and TRBJ2-7; 8 bases are a match to TRBD1. The CDR3 contains 15 residues. Germline values: CDR1 SGDLS, CDR2 YYNGEE. V trimming: 4 bases; J trimming: 6 bases; junction bases outside the gene matches: 12. CDR3 sequence: CASSPLGTGTPEQYF. DNA for the CDR3: TGTGCCAGCAGCCCCCTTGGGACAGGAACGCCCGAGCAGTACTTC.

This sequence joins TRBV5-1 and TRBJ1-2, with 8 bases lining up with TRBD1. The trim removed 1 base at V and 0 bases at J, leaving 17 bases unmatched. The CDR3 length is 20 residues. The germline V gene has CDR1 SGHRS and CDR2 YFSETQ. For the CDR3, the DNA is TGCGCCAGCAGCTTGAGAGGTCCGACGACAGGGGCGATAGCTAACTATGGCTACACCTTC. Protein product: CASSLRGPTTGAIANYGYTF.

The chain combines TRBV4-3 with TRBJ2-7; 7 bases map to TRBD1. Germline-derived CDR1 and CDR2 are LGHNA and YSLEER. The V segment lost 0 bases and the J segment 3 bases; nucleotides outside the gene matches: 8. The CDR3 is 16 residues long. CDR3 in amino acids: CASSQDSGQGVYEQYF. The CDR3 coding sequence is TGCGCCAGCAGCCAAGATTCAGGGCAGGGGGTCTACGAGCAGTACTTC.

V is TRBV9 and J is TRBJ2-1; D not resolved. Germline V gene lookup returns CDR1 SGDLS and CDR2 YYNGEE. Trimming removed 2 bases from V and 3 bases from J, with 9 bases in between. The length of the CDR3 is 14 residues. Written as DNA, the CDR3 is TGTGCCAGCAGCGTCAGGCTGGACTACAATGAGCAGTTCTTC. Its translation is CASSVRLDYNEQFF.

This chain joins TRBV4-3 and TRBJ2-1; 10 nucleotides agree with TRBD1. Per germline, CDR1 LGHNA and CDR2 YSLEER. The CDR3 runs to 22 residues. V was pared by 0 bases and J by 0 bases, with 17 bases of the junction left unmatched. Here the CDR3 DNA reads TGCGCCAGCAGCCAAGATGTCCCCCGGGACAGGGGCCCCTCTGGCTCCTACAATGAGCAGTTCTTC. Translation: CASSQDVPRDRGPSGSYNEQFF.

The chain is built from TRBV30 and TRBJ2-7; 8 bases match TRBD1. CDR1 and CDR2 (germline): GTSNPN, SVGIG (reference sequence). Losses at the gene ends were 3 bases for V and 2 bases for J; bases not matched to a gene: 12. The CDR3 runs to 16 residues. CDR3 coding DNA: TGTGCCTGGAGACACCCTTCCGGGACAGGAGCCTACGAGCAGTACTTC. Its translation is CAWRHPSGTGAYEQYF.